This is a list of T cell receptor beta chains from one sample in a study of beta chain features in type 1 diabetes. Only in-frame clones appear in the TCRdb table, and some are missing; sequencing was by immunoSEQ multiplex PCR. The sample records 600,000 to 650,000 clones, 15% to 19% being singletons. The sequencing input was naive CD4+ T cells from blood. The receptor set was obtained from a man between 18 and 29 years old in good health. CDR3s include the opening cysteine and the closing phenylalanine or tryptophan. The order of the fields is D gene, J gene, V gene, clone size, CDR3 protein, CDR3 DNA. The D gene is left open where the match is weak. A clone size is listed for some rows: how often the clone was seen (once, few, many), or a class if it is expanded.

D gene: -
J gene: TRBJ2-3
V gene: TRBV4-1
clone size: -
CDR3 protein: CASSQGIADTQYF
CDR3 DNA: TGCGCCAGCAGCCAGGGGATTGCAGATACGCAGTATTTT

D gene: -
J gene: TRBJ1-6
V gene: TRBV7-3
clone size: -
CDR3 protein: CASSLGNQGSYNSPLHF
CDR3 DNA: TGTGCCAGCAGCTTAGGTAACCAGGGCTCCTATAATTCACCCCTCCACTTT

D gene: -
J gene: TRBJ1-2
V gene: TRBV9
clone size: -
CDR3 protein: CASSVYRDSNYGYTF
CDR3 DNA: TGTGCCAGCAGCGTTTACAGGGATTCAAACTATGGCTACACCTTC

D gene: -
J gene: TRBJ2-2
V gene: TRBV11-2
clone size: -
CDR3 protein: CASSLESGELFF
CDR3 DNA: TGTGCCAGCAGCTTAGAAAGCGGGGAGCTGTTTTTT

D gene: -
J gene: TRBJ1-4
V gene: TRBV6-5
clone size: few
CDR3 protein: CASSFSGGSNEKLFF
CDR3 DNA: TGTGCCAGCAGTTTCTCTGGGGGGTCTAACGAAAAACTGTTTTTT

D gene: -
J gene: TRBJ1-1
V gene: TRBV7-8
clone size: -
CDR3 protein: CASSLEGRRTEAFF
CDR3 DNA: TGTGCCAGCAGCTTAGAGGGAAGGAGGACTGAAGCTTTCTTT

D gene: -
J gene: TRBJ1-4
V gene: TRBV7-9
clone size: few
CDR3 protein: CASSRMGLYNEKLFF
CDR3 DNA: TGTGCCAGCAGCCGGATGGGACTGTACAATGAAAAACTGTTTTTT

D gene: -
J gene: TRBJ2-1
V gene: TRBV12-5
clone size: -
CDR3 protein: CASGLVRTEQFF
CDR3 DNA: TGTGCTAGTGGTTTGGTACGAACGGAGCAGTTCTTC

D gene: -
J gene: TRBJ1-6
V gene: TRBV4-3
clone size: -
CDR3 protein: CASSQDTNGALHF
CDR3 DNA: TGCGCCAGCAGCCAAGATACGAACGGGGCCCTCCACTTT

D gene: -
J gene: TRBJ2-1
V gene: TRBV28
clone size: few
CDR3 protein: CASSQFTYNEQFF
CDR3 DNA: TGTGCCAGCAGTCAATTCACCTACAATGAGCAGTTCTTC

D gene: -
J gene: TRBJ2-3
V gene: TRBV7-2
clone size: -
CDR3 protein: CASSFVAGTQYF
CDR3 DNA: TGTGCCAGCAGCTTTGTCGCGGGGACGCAGTATTTT

D gene: TRBD1
J gene: TRBJ1-1
V gene: TRBV19
clone size: few
CDR3 protein: CASTTYRGDTEAFF
CDR3 DNA: TGTGCCAGTACCACGTACAGGGGAGACACTGAAGCTTTCTTT

D gene: -
J gene: TRBJ2-1
V gene: TRBV28
clone size: -
CDR3 protein: CATSSWGSVNEQFF
CDR3 DNA: TGTGCCACCTCGTCTTGGGGGAGTGTCAATGAGCAGTTCTTC

D gene: -
J gene: TRBJ1-2
V gene: TRBV6-5
clone size: few
CDR3 protein: CASSYSSAIRVYGYTF
CDR3 DNA: TGTGCCAGCAGTTACTCGAGTGCGATCAGGGTCTATGGCTACACCTTC

D gene: TRBD2
J gene: TRBJ2-7
V gene: TRBV28
clone size: few
CDR3 protein: CASSYPSGGSYEQYF
CDR3 DNA: TGTGCCAGCAGTTATCCTAGCGGGGGTTCCTACGAGCAGTACTTC

D gene: -
J gene: TRBJ1-1
V gene: TRBV10-3
clone size: -
CDR3 protein: CAIRGTVNTEAFF
CDR3 DNA: TGTGCCATCAGGGGGACGGTGAACACTGAAGCTTTCTTT

D gene: -
J gene: TRBJ2-3
V gene: TRBV28
clone size: -
CDR3 protein: CASRSGSPRDTQYF
CDR3 DNA: TGTGCCAGCAGGTCAGGGTCCCCGCGGGATACGCAGTATTTT

D gene: -
J gene: TRBJ2-3
V gene: TRBV7-7
clone size: few
CDR3 protein: CASSLTGAGTDTQYF
CDR3 DNA: TGTGCTAGCAGCCTTACGGGGGCGGGCACAGATACGCAGTATTTT

D gene: TRBD1
J gene: TRBJ2-7
V gene: TRBV6-5
clone size: -
CDR3 protein: CASSRTVDRAYEQYF
CDR3 DNA: TGTGCCAGCAGCCGAACGGTAGACAGGGCGTACGAGCAGTACTTC

D gene: -
J gene: TRBJ1-3
V gene: TRBV7-6
clone size: -
CDR3 protein: CASSLDRGNTIYF
CDR3 DNA: TGTGCCAGCAGCTTGGACCGTGGAAACACCATATATTTT

D gene: -
J gene: TRBJ1-5
V gene: TRBV19
clone size: -
CDR3 protein: CASSIAPAPGGQPQHF
CDR3 DNA: TGTGCCAGTAGTATAGCCCCGGCCCCGGGGGGTCAGCCCCAGCATTTT

D gene: -
J gene: TRBJ2-3
V gene: TRBV5-1
clone size: -
CDR3 protein: CASRRSGGGTDTQYF
CDR3 DNA: TGCGCCAGCAGGCGTAGTGGAGGAGGCACAGATACGCAGTATTTT

D gene: -
J gene: TRBJ2-7
V gene: TRBV4-2
clone size: -
CDR3 protein: CASSQVGTQNEQYF
CDR3 DNA: TGTGCCAGCAGCCAAGTAGGGACCCAAAACGAGCAGTACTTC

D gene: -
J gene: TRBJ1-2
V gene: TRBV15
clone size: few
CDR3 protein: CATSRIPGEDEDGYTF
CDR3 DNA: TGTGCCACCAGCAGAATTCCGGGGGAAGACGAAGATGGCTACACCTTC

D gene: -
J gene: TRBJ1-1
V gene: TRBV14
clone size: -
CDR3 protein: CASSQGWLQGYTEAFF
CDR3 DNA: TGTGCCAGCAGCCAAGGGTGGTTGCAGGGCTACACTGAAGCTTTCTTT

D gene: -
J gene: TRBJ1-4
V gene: TRBV28
clone size: few
CDR3 protein: CASSLVGLNEKLFF
CDR3 DNA: TGTGCCAGCAGTTTGGTCGGCCTTAATGAAAAACTGTTTTTT

D gene: -
J gene: TRBJ2-6
V gene: TRBV19
clone size: few
CDR3 protein: CASSMGTSGANVLTF
CDR3 DNA: TGTGCCAGTAGTATGGGTACCTCTGGGGCCAACGTCCTGACTTTC

D gene: TRBD1
J gene: TRBJ2-5
V gene: TRBV9
clone size: -
CDR3 protein: CASSVVGATGIETQYF
CDR3 DNA: TGTGCCAGCAGCGTAGTGGGAGCGACAGGGATCGAGACCCAGTACTTC

D gene: TRBD2
J gene: TRBJ2-5
V gene: TRBV7-9
clone size: few
CDR3 protein: CASRPGLAAPGGTQYF
CDR3 DNA: TGTGCCAGCAGACCGGGACTAGCCGCCCCGGGCGGTACCCAGTACTTC

D gene: -
J gene: TRBJ2-5
V gene: TRBV5-4
clone size: -
CDR3 protein: CASSLDPAIQETQYF
CDR3 DNA: TGTGCCAGCAGCTTGGACCCCGCTATCCAAGAGACCCAGTACTTC

D gene: -
J gene: TRBJ1-2
V gene: TRBV18
clone size: few
CDR3 protein: CASSQGKNYGYTF
CDR3 DNA: TGTGCCAGCTCCCAGGGGAAGAACTATGGCTACACCTTC

D gene: -
J gene: TRBJ1-1
V gene: TRBV5-1
clone size: few
CDR3 protein: CASSLLQGNTEAFF
CDR3 DNA: TGCGCCAGCAGCTTGTTACAGGGAAACACTGAAGCTTTCTTT

D gene: -
J gene: TRBJ1-1
V gene: TRBV4-3
clone size: -
CDR3 protein: CASSNRVNTEAFF
CDR3 DNA: TGCGCCAGCAGCAACAGGGTGAACACTGAAGCTTTCTTT

D gene: TRBD1
J gene: TRBJ1-5
V gene: TRBV5-4
clone size: few
CDR3 protein: CASSSGTGEGMGQPQHF
CDR3 DNA: TGTGCCAGCAGCTCCGGGACAGGGGAGGGGATGGGTCAGCCCCAGCATTTT

D gene: -
J gene: TRBJ2-5
V gene: TRBV7-2
clone size: -
CDR3 protein: CASSQPLEQETQYF
CDR3 DNA: TGTGCCAGCAGCCAACCGCTGGAACAAGAGACCCAGTACTTC

D gene: TRBD2
J gene: TRBJ2-7
V gene: TRBV4-3
clone size: few
CDR3 protein: CASSQGGGAPYEQYF
CDR3 DNA: TGCGCCAGCAGCCAAGGGGGAGGGGCACCCTACGAGCAGTACTTC

D gene: TRBD1
J gene: TRBJ2-7
V gene: TRBV6-6
clone size: -
CDR3 protein: CASSRDRGYEQYF
CDR3 DNA: TGTGCCAGCAGTCGGGACAGGGGGTACGAGCAGTACTTC

D gene: TRBD1
J gene: TRBJ2-7
V gene: TRBV6-5
clone size: -
CDR3 protein: CASSYGLTGRQAEQYF
CDR3 DNA: TGTGCCAGCAGTTACGGTCTGACAGGGCGACAGGCCGAGCAGTACTTC

D gene: TRBD1
J gene: TRBJ1-1
V gene: TRBV19
clone size: few
CDR3 protein: CASSRGPDTEAFF
CDR3 DNA: TGTGCCAGCAGCAGGGGGCCTGACACTGAAGCTTTCTTT

D gene: -
J gene: TRBJ2-5
V gene: TRBV25-1
clone size: few
CDR3 protein: CASSEETQYF
CDR3 DNA: TGTGCCAGCAGTGAAGAGACCCAGTACTTC

D gene: TRBD2
J gene: TRBJ2-7
V gene: TRBV5-1
clone size: few
CDR3 protein: CASSWGLAAIYEQYF
CDR3 DNA: TGCGCCAGCAGCTGGGGACTAGCGGCAATCTACGAGCAGTACTTC

D gene: -
J gene: TRBJ1-1
V gene: TRBV9
clone size: -
CDR3 protein: CASSVASGTEAFF
CDR3 DNA: TGTGCCAGCAGCGTAGCTTCGGGGACTGAAGCTTTCTTT

D gene: -
J gene: TRBJ1-2
V gene: TRBV18
clone size: few
CDR3 protein: CASSPAESGYGYTF
CDR3 DNA: TGTGCCAGCTCGCCGGCCGAATCGGGTTATGGCTACACCTTC

D gene: -
J gene: TRBJ1-1
V gene: TRBV5-6
clone size: -
CDR3 protein: CASSLSLNTEAFF
CDR3 DNA: TGTGCCAGCAGTCTTAGCCTGAACACTGAAGCTTTCTTT

D gene: -
J gene: TRBJ2-6
V gene: TRBV9
clone size: few
CDR3 protein: CASSFTRGAGANVLTF
CDR3 DNA: TGTGCCAGCAGCTTCACGCGTGGTGCTGGGGCCAACGTCCTGACTTTC

D gene: -
J gene: TRBJ1-5
V gene: TRBV27
clone size: few
CDR3 protein: CASSLNGNQPQHF
CDR3 DNA: TGTGCCAGCAGTTTAAACGGCAATCAGCCCCAGCATTTT

D gene: TRBD2
J gene: TRBJ2-4
V gene: TRBV4-3
clone size: few
CDR3 protein: CASSQGSGRARNIQYF
CDR3 DNA: TGCGCCAGCAGCCAGGGCAGCGGGAGGGCTAGGAACATTCAGTACTTC

D gene: -
J gene: TRBJ2-7
V gene: TRBV28
clone size: few
CDR3 protein: CASTKAPFYEQYF
CDR3 DNA: TGTGCCAGCACCAAGGCACCCTTCTACGAGCAGTACTTC

D gene: -
J gene: TRBJ1-2
V gene: TRBV29-1
clone size: few
CDR3 protein: CSVAENYGYTF
CDR3 DNA: TGCAGCGTTGCGGAGAACTATGGCTACACCTTC

D gene: TRBD1
J gene: TRBJ1-5
V gene: TRBV2
clone size: -
CDR3 protein: CASRGDGQGSNQPQHF
CDR3 DNA: TGTGCCAGCAGGGGCGATGGACAGGGCAGCAATCAGCCCCAGCATTTT